The rows below give T cell receptor beta chains drawn from one sample of a study of shared clonotypes between healthy human individuals. Profiled with immunoSEQ multiplex PCR; TCRdb holds only in-frame clones, not every one. The sample lists approximately 1,000,000 clones; about 84% were seen once. Source material: memory CD4+ T cells from PBMCs. The source of these receptors is a man in his late teens or twenties in good health. Some clones in this sample may be carry-over from other donors' samples. The CDR3 runs from the conserved cysteine through the conserved F or W. A D gene is named only where the DNA matches it firmly. The listing skips clone size in some rows; elsewhere it reads once, few, many or a size class.

v_call	clone_size	j_call	d_call	cdr3_aa	cdr3_nt
TRBV29-1	.	TRBJ1-2	.	CSVEDLGRGSGYGYTF	TGCAGCGTTGAAGATCTCGGAAGGGGGTCCGGCTATGGCTACACCTTC
TRBV7-2	.	TRBJ2-7	TRBD2	CASSLAPAGLGYEQYF	TGTGCCAGCAGCTTAGCCCCAGCGGGGCTCGGGTACGAGCAGTACTTC
TRBV15	.	TRBJ2-7	.	CATSRDVTYEQYF	TGTGCCACCAGCAGAGATGTGACTTACGAGCAGTACTTC
TRBV15	.	TRBJ1-3	TRBD1	CAIRTGAGNTIYF	TGTGCCATCCGGACAGGGGCTGGAAACACCATATATTTT
TRBV30	.	TRBJ2-5	TRBD2	CAWTRLAGAGQYF	TGTGCCTGGACCCGACTAGCGGGAGCAGGCCAGTACTTC
TRBV5-5	.	TRBJ2-7	.	CASSLGAGGEQYF	TGTGCCAGCAGCTTGGGTGCCGGCGGCGAGCAGTACTTC
TRBV10-3	.	TRBJ1-1	.	CAISDWGQNTEAFF	TGTGCCATCAGTGATTGGGGACAGAACACTGAAGCTTTCTTT
TRBV7-2	few	TRBJ2-1	.	CASSLVGDSYNEQFF	TGTGCCAGCAGCTTAGTGGGGGATTCCTACAATGAGCAGTTCTTC
TRBV28	.	TRBJ2-3	.	CASSQGGTSTDTQYF	TGTGCCAGCAGCCAGGGGGGGACTAGCACAGATACGCAGTATTTT
TRBV15	.	TRBJ2-5	.	CATSRGRETQYF	TGTGCCACCAGCAGGGGGCGAGAGACCCAGTACTTC
TRBV27	.	TRBJ2-5	.	CASSFSRGVETQYF	TGTGCCAGCAGTTTTTCCAGGGGGGTAGAGACCCAGTACTTC
TRBV7-8	.	TRBJ1-4	.	CASSGTTTNEKLFF	TGTGCCAGCAGTGGGACAACAACTAATGAAAAACTGTTTTTT
TRBV2	few	TRBJ1-1	.	CASGRSKTANMNTEAFF	TGTGCCAGCGGTCGCAGCAAGACAGCCAACATGAACACTGAAGCTTTCTTT
TRBV7-2	.	TRBJ2-7	.	CASSLEGVGAVLYEQYF	TGTGCCAGCAGCTTAGAGGGGGTTGGGGCCGTACTCTACGAGCAGTACTTC
TRBV9	.	TRBJ2-1	.	CASSPSGKSYNEQFF	TGTGCCAGCAGCCCGAGTGGAAAATCCTACAATGAGCAGTTCTTC